This T cell receptor (beta chain) was identified during a study of cytomegalovirus exposure and HLA in healthy donors. Overall study findings and caveats: Researchers catalogued some 160 TCR beta chains as cytomegalovirus-associated. Exclusion applied to some V segments, including TRBV6-2 and TRBV6-3, as they were indistinguishable.

As regards this clone: The antigen is undetermined.

The germline V gene has CDR1 SSHAT and CDR2 FNYEAQ (reference sequence). The CDR3 loop spans 14 amino acids. After removal of 2 bases from V and 2 bases from J, the junction contained 2 bases not matched to a gene. The primer mix had 60 Vbeta and 13 Jbeta primers. Profiling relied on immunoSEQ multiplex PCR, and the TCRdb table lists in-frame clones only, not all of them. This table has about 140,000 clones, 70% to 80% appearing once. The TCR was taken from a woman under 30 in good health and CMV-seropositive. The chain joins TRBV7-7 to TRBJ2-5; TRBD1 aligns across 7 bases. The sample was PBMCs. Here the CDR3 reads CASSLQGVQETQYF. CDR3 DNA sequence: TGTGCCAGCAGCTTACAGGGGGTTCAAGAGACCCAGTACTTC.